This record covers a single T cell receptor (beta chain). Its cognate antigen is unknown. RNA transcripts served as the template for amplifying TCR beta CDR3 regions. The HTBI primer set served for first-round RT-PCR of the TCR CDR3. TCRdb re-derived calls from the multiplex PCR reads in MiXCR, one entry per CDR3 protein. The data show about 600,000 distinct CDR3 sequences, around 14% seen once. The sample originates from a study of T cells in Graves' hyperthyroidism and ophthalmopathy. The CDR3 has 14 amino acids. J was trimmed by 9 bases and V by 3 bases; bases with no gene match: 10. CDR1 and CDR2 from the germline V gene are LNHDA and SQIVND (reference sequence). The diagnostic basis comprised clinical symptoms, serum thyroxine and TRAb, thyroid ultrasound and orbital computed tomography. Points from the study as a whole: Expanded thyroid clonotypes (above 0.001) were mostly also found in blood.

Sequenced sample: blood. The origin of this receptor is a woman younger than 35 with Graves' ophthalmopathy. The chain is built from TRBV19 and TRBJ1-2; 7 bases align to TRBD1. The CDR3 nucleotides read TGTGCCAGTAGTATGGCTAAGACAGGGCAGAGCTACACCTTC. This sequence encodes CASSMAKTGQSYTF. Looking up the rest from reference TRBV19 and TRBJ1-2 gives the full variable domain: DGGITQSPKYLFRKEGQNVTLSCEQNLNHDAMYWYRQDPGQGLRLIYYSQIVNDFQKGDIAEGYSVSREKKESFPLTVTSAQKNPTAFYLCASSMAKTGQSYTFGSGTRLTVV.